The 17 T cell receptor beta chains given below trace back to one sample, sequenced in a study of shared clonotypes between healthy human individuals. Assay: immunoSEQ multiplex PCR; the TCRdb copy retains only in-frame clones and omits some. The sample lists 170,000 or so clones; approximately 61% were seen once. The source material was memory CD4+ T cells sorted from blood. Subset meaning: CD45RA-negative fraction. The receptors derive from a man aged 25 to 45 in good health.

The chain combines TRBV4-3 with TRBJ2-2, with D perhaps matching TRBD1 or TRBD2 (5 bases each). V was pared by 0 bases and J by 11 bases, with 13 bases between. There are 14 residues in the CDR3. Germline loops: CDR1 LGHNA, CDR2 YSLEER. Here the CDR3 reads CASSQEGPPRELFF. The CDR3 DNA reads TGCGCCAGCAGCCAAGAGGGACCACCGCGCGAGCTGTTTTTT.

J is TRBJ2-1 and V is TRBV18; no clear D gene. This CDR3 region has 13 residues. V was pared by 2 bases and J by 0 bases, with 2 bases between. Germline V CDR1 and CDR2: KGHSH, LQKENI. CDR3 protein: CASSPISYNEQFF. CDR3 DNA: TGTGCCAGCTCACCAATCTCCTACAATGAGCAGTTCTTC.

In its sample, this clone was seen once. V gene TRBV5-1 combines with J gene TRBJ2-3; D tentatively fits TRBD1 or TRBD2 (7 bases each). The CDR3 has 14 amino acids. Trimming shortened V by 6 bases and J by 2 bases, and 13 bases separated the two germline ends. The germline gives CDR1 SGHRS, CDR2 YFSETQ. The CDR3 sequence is CASKRDSNTDTQYF. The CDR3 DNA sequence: TGCGCCAGCAAGCGGGACAGCAACACAGATACGCAGTATTTT.

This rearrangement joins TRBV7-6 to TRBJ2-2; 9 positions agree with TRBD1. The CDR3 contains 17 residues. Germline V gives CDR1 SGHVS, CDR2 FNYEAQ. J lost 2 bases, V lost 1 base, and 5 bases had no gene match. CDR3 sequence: CASSLEVTGGNTGELFF. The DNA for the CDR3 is TGTGCCAGCAGCTTAGAAGTTACAGGGGGCAACACCGGGGAGCTGTTTTTT.

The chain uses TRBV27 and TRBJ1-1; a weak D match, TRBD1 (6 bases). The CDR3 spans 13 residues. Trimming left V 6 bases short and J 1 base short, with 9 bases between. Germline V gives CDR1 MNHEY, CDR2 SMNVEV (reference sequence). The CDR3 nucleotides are TGTGCCAGCAGCAAACAGGGGAACACTGAAGCTTTCTTT. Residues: CASSKQGNTEAFF.

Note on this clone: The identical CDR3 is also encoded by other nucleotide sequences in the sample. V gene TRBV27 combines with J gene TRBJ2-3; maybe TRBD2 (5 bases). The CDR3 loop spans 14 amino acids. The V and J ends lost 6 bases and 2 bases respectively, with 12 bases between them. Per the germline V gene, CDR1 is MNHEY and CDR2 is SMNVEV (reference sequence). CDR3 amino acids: CASRLLGDTDTQYF. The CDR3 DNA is TGTGCCAGCAGATTACTAGGCGACACAGATACGCAGTATTTT.

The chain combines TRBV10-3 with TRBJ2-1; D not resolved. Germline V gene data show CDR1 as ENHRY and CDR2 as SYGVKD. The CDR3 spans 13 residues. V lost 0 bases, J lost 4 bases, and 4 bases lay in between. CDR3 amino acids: CAISESYYNEQFF. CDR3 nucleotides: TGTGCCATCAGTGAGTCCTATTACAATGAGCAGTTCTTC.

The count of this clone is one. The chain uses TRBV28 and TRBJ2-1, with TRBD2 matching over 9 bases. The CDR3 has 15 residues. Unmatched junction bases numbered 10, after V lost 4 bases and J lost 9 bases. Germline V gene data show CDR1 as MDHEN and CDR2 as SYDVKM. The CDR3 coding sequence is TGTGCCAGCAGTTACCCGGCGGGAGGGCGGGTTGAGCAGTTCTTC. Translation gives CASSYPAGGRVEQFF.

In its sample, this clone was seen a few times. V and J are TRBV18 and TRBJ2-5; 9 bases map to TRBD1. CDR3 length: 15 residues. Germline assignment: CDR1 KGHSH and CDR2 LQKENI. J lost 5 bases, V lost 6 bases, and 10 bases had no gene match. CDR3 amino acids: CASSHGTGSFETQYF. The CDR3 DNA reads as TGTGCCAGCTCTCACGGGACAGGGTCGTTCGAGACCCAGTACTTC.

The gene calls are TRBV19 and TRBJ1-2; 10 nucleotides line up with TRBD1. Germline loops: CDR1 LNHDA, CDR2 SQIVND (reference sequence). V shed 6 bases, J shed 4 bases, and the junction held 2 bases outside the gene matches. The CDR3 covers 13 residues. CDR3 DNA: TGTGCCAGTAGCGGACAGGGGGTCTATGGCTACACCTTC. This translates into CASSGQGVYGYTF.

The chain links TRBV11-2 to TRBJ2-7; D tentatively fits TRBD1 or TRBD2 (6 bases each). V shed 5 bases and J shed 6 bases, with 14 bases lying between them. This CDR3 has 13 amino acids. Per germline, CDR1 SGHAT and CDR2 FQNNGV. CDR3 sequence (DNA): TGTGCCAGCAGCCGCCCTCCGGGGGCCGAGCAGTACTTC. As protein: CASSRPPGAEQYF.

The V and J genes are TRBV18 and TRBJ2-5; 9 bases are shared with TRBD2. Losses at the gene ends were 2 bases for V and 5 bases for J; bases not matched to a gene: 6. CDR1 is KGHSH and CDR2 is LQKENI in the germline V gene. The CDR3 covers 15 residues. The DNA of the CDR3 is TGTGCCAGCTCACCAGGGATAGCGGGAGCTGAGACCCAGTACTTC. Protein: CASSPGIAGAETQYF.

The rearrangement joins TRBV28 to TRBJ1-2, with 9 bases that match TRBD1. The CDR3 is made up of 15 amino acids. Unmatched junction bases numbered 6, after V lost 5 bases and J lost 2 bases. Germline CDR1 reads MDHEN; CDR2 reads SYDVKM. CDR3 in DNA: TGTGCCAGCAGTCCAACAGGGGGCCCCAACTATGGCTACACCTTC. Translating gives CASSPTGGPNYGYTF.

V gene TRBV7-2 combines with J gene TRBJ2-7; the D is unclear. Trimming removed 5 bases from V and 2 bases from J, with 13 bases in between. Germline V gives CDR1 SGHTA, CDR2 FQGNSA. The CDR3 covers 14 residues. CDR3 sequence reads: CASSRGPDAYEQYF. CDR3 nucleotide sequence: TGTGCCAGCAGCCGCGGACCGGACGCCTACGAGCAGTACTTC.

The DNA of the CDR3 is TGTGCCACCAGCAGAGAGGTTTTGTCGAACACCGGGGAGCTGTTTTTT. Translation gives CATSREVLSNTGELFF. The chain carries TRBV15 and TRBJ2-2; D call uncertain. This CDR3 spans 16 amino acids. V lost 0 bases, J lost 0 bases, and 8 bases lay in between. The germline V gene encodes CDR1 LNHNV and CDR2 YYDKDF (reference sequence). The full variable domain, its missing parts supplied by reference TRBV15 and TRBJ2-2, is DAMVIQNPRYQVTQFGKPVTLSCSQTLNHNVMYWYQQKSSQAPKLLFHYYDKDFNNEADTPDNFQSRRPNTSFCFLDIRSPGLGDTAMYLCATSREVLSNTGELFFGEGSRLTVL.

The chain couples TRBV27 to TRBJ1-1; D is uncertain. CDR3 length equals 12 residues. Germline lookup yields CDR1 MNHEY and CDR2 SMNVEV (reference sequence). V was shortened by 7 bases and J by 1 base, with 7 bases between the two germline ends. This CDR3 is CASKNWNTEAFF. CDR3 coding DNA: TGTGCCAGCAAAAATTGGAACACTGAAGCTTTCTTT.

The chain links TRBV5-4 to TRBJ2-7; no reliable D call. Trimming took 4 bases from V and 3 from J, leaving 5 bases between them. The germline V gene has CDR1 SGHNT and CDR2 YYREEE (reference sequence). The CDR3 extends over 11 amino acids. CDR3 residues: CASSQDYEQYF. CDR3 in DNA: TGTGCCAGCAGCCAAGACTACGAGCAGTACTTC.